What follows are 4 T cell receptor beta chains derived from one specimen sequenced in a study of blood T cell repertoires in COVID-19. Clones were read by immunoSEQ multiplex PCR, and TCRdb kept only the in-frame ones, dropping some. The table shows 300,000 to 400,000 clones, with under 95% occurring only once. The specimen sequenced was PBMCs or T cells enriched from blood (not recorded which). All receptors come from a man aged 55 to 70 who had recovered from COVID-19.

J is TRBJ1-2 and V is TRBV7-8; a weak D match, TRBD1 (6 bases). The CDR3 runs 13 residues. The V end lost 6 bases, the J end lost 4 bases, and 12 bases lay between the germline ends. Per germline, CDR1 SGHVS and CDR2 FQNEAQ. The DNA of the CDR3 is TGTGCCAGCAGTCCCGACAGGAGCTATGGCTACACCTTC. Residues: CASSPDRSYGYTF.

In its sample, this clone was seen once. The rearrangement uses TRBV5-4 and TRBJ2-3; a possible D gene is TRBD1 (6 bases). The ends were cut back, 3 bases at V and 0 bases at J, with 11 bases in the middle. Germline lookup yields CDR1 SGHNT and CDR2 YYREEE (reference sequence). This CDR3 spans 15 amino acids. CDR3 nucleotide sequence: TGTGCCAGCAGCTCTCAGGGGCGTAGCACAGATACGCAGTATTTT. Protein sequence: CASSSQGRSTDTQYF. The entire variable domain, with the rest obtained from reference TRBV5-4 and TRBJ2-3, is as follows: ETGVTQSPTHLIKTRGQQVTLRCSSQSGHNTVSWYQQALGQGPQFIFQYYREEENGRGNFPPRFSGLQFPNYSSELNVNALELDDSALYLCASSSQGRSTDTQYFGPGTRLTVL.

This sequence joins TRBV3-1 (or the pseudogene TRBV3-2) and TRBJ1-2, with 8 bases identical to TRBD1. J lost 8 bases, V lost 6 bases, and 5 bases had no gene match. This CDR3 contains 12 residues. CDR1 is LGHDT, CDR2 YNNKEL, per germline (reference sequence). CDR3 sequence: CASRSTGEGYTF. Written as DNA, the CDR3 is TGTGCCAGCAGATCGACAGGGGAGGGCTACACCTTC.

The V call is TRBV25-1, the J call TRBJ1-1, with D tentatively TRBD1 (5 bases). CDR1 is MGHDK, CDR2 SYGVNS, per germline. With 5 bases removed from V and 5 bases from J, the gap between germline ends came to 9 bases. This CDR3 contains 12 residues. CDR3 region: CASSWGETEAFF. Here the CDR3 DNA reads TGTGCCAGCAGTTGGGGGGAAACTGAAGCTTTCTTT.